The 4 T cell receptor beta chains below were found in one sample sequenced in a study of T cells in Graves' hyperthyroidism and ophthalmopathy. The TCR beta CDR3 regions underwent amplification using RNA transcripts as the source. The HTBI set primed first-round TCR CDR3 RT-PCR. TCRdb processed the multiplex PCR reads anew with MiXCR; each CDR3 protein has one entry. Found here are roughly 710,000 distinct CDR3 sequences, roughly a third of them singletons; the top ten hold less than 35%. What was sequenced was blood. The receptors come from a woman aged 40 to 55 with Graves' hyperthyroidism.

Many counts were recorded for this clonotype. V is TRBV12-3 or TRBV12-4 and J is TRBJ1-2, with D perhaps matching TRBD1 (5 bases). Trimming cost V 5 bases and J 7 bases, with 11 bases left between them. The CDR3 covers 12 residues. The CDR3 DNA sequence: TGTGCCAGCAGTCCGCGACAGCTTGGCTACACCTTC. This translates into CASSPRQLGYTF.

To note about this clonotype: Compared with germline, one end of the junction differs, possibly owing to a read error. The CDR3 DNA follows: TGTGCCATCAGTGACCATGGGGGATCGACCGATGAAGCTTTC. Translation gives CAISDHGGSTDEAF. The chain recombines TRBV10-3 with TRBJ2-6, with D tentatively TRBD1 or TRBD2 (5 bases each). The length of the CDR3 is 14 residues. CDR1 ENHRY and CDR2 SYGVKD come from the germline V gene.

This clonotype was detected many times. The V gene is TRBV19, the J gene TRBJ1-5, with D unresolved. V lost 5 bases to trimming and J lost 4 bases, with 15 bases between them. The germline CDR1 and CDR2 sequences are LNHDA and SQIVND (reference sequence). The CDR3 has 15 residues. CDR3 region: CASSRVEADNQPQHF. The CDR3 nucleotides are TGTGCCAGTAGTCGGGTTGAGGCGGATAATCAGCCCCAGCATTTT.

Regarding this clonotype: The junction departs from the called germline gene at one end, perhaps through a read error. CDR3 protein: CASSHGQGVQETQYF. In nucleotides, the CDR3 is TGTGCTAGCAGTCATGGACAGGGGGTACAAGAGACCCAGTACTTC. The V and J genes are TRBV7-7 and TRBJ2-5; 10 bases are a match to TRBD1. The CDR3 is 15 residues long. CDR1 is SSHAT and CDR2 is FNYEAQ in the germline V gene (reference sequence). The whole variable domain, filled in from reference TRBV7-7 and TRBJ2-5, reads GAGVSQSPRYKVTKRGQDVTLRCDPISSHATLYWYQQALGQGPEFLTYFNYEAQPDKSGLPSDRFSAERPEGSISTLTIQRTEQRDSAMYRCASSHGQGVQETQYFGPGTRLLVL.